These T cell receptor beta chains were read from a single sample in a study of blood T cell repertoires in COVID-19. Some clones are missing from TCRdb's copy, which holds only in-frame ones; the method was immunoSEQ multiplex PCR. This sample has 150,000 or so clones, with around 82% found just once. Sequenced material: peripheral blood. These receptors originate from a human donor with acute or convalescent COVID-19. The donor label of this sample is uncertain. CDR3s include the opening cysteine and the closing phenylalanine or tryptophan. Each record gives: CDR3 DNA, CDR3 protein, V gene, clone size, J gene, D gene. A D gene is named only where the DNA matches it firmly. Clone size appears in some rows only: once, few, many, or a class for an expanded clone.

DNA: TGTGCCAGCAGTTATACGACAGGGAACACCGGGGAGCTGTTTTTT
CDR3: CASSYTTGNTGELFF
V: TRBV6-5
size: once
J: TRBJ2-2
D: -

DNA: TGTGCCAGCAGCCCCCAGGGGGCGCGTAGTTATGGCTACACCTTC
CDR3: CASSPQGARSYGYTF
V: TRBV5-5
size: few
J: TRBJ1-2
D: TRBD1

DNA: TGTGCCAGCAGCATACAGGGGGCGAGAAACATTCAGTACTTC
CDR3: CASSIQGARNIQYF
V: TRBV7-2
size: few
J: TRBJ2-4
D: TRBD1

DNA: TGTGCCAGCAGTGCACACAGGGGGCCACCCTACGAGCAGTACTTC
CDR3: CASSAHRGPPYEQYF
V: TRBV2
size: few
J: TRBJ2-7
D: TRBD1

DNA: TGTGCCTGGGGGGCGGGAACTTTGAACACCGGGGAGCTGTTTTTT
CDR3: CAWGAGTLNTGELFF
V: TRBV30
size: -
J: TRBJ2-2
D: -

DNA: TGTGCCAGTTCTAACCCTTCCGGGGAAGCTTTCTTT
CDR3: CASSNPSGEAFF
V: TRBV2
size: -
J: TRBJ1-1
D: -

DNA: TGTGCCAGCTCACCAAATGGGGCCTACAATCAGCCCCAGCATTTT
CDR3: CASSPNGAYNQPQHF
V: TRBV18
size: once
J: TRBJ1-5
D: -

DNA: TGTGCCAGCAGCCAAGCCCTTAAGACTAGCGGGGGGGCCGAGCAGTACTTC
CDR3: CASSQALKTSGGAEQYF
V: TRBV3-1/TRBV3-2
size: once
J: TRBJ2-7
D: TRBD2

DNA: TGTGCCAGCAGCCAACCCACCCGACTAGCGGGAGTGACCGGGGAGCTGTTTTTT
CDR3: CASSQPTRLAGVTGELFF
V: TRBV3-1/TRBV3-2
size: -
J: TRBJ2-2
D: TRBD2

DNA: TGCGCCAGCAGCTTCGGGGGGACTGAAGCTTTCTTT
CDR3: CASSFGGTEAFF
V: TRBV5-1
size: once
J: TRBJ1-1
D: -

DNA: TGTGCCAGCAGTAGGACAGCCTATGGCTACACCTTC
CDR3: CASSRTAYGYTF
V: TRBV6-5
size: -
J: TRBJ1-2
D: -

DNA: TGTGCCAGCACCGGGACAGAGGAGACCCAGTACTTC
CDR3: CASTGTEETQYF
V: TRBV11-1
size: few
J: TRBJ2-5
D: TRBD1

DNA: TGTGCCAGCAGCGTGGGACAGGGTATTAACTATGGCTACACCTTC
CDR3: CASSVGQGINYGYTF
V: TRBV9
size: -
J: TRBJ1-2
D: TRBD1

DNA: TGTGCCAGCAGTAATCGACAGGGGCGAGAGACTGAAGCTTTCTTT
CDR3: CASSNRQGRETEAFF
V: TRBV6-5
size: -
J: TRBJ1-1
D: TRBD1

DNA: TGTGCCAGCTCAATGGGGCCCCTAAATGAAAAACTGTTTTTT
CDR3: CASSMGPLNEKLFF
V: TRBV18
size: -
J: TRBJ1-4
D: -

DNA: TGTGCCAGCAGCTTAAGGGACAGGCATGGCTACACCTTC
CDR3: CASSLRDRHGYTF
V: TRBV11-2
size: -
J: TRBJ1-2
D: TRBD1

DNA: TGTGCCAGCAGACCAGGGATACTCACTGAAGCTTTCTTT
CDR3: CASRPGILTEAFF
V: TRBV12-3/TRBV12-4
size: once
J: TRBJ1-1
D: -

DNA: TGTGCCAGCAGTTTAACTCGGGGCTCTGGAAACACCATATATTTT
CDR3: CASSLTRGSGNTIYF
V: TRBV27
size: once
J: TRBJ1-3
D: -

DNA: TGTGCCAGCAGCTTATTGGGCAGGGGGACTGAAGCTTTCTTT
CDR3: CASSLLGRGTEAFF
V: TRBV7-2
size: -
J: TRBJ1-1
D: TRBD1

DNA: TGCGCCAGCAGCTTGACAGGGGAAGAGACCCAGTACTTC
CDR3: CASSLTGEETQYF
V: TRBV5-1
size: -
J: TRBJ2-5
D: TRBD1

DNA: TGTGCCAGCAGCTTCGGACAGGGTGTCTCGATTCGTGGCTACACCTTC
CDR3: CASSFGQGVSIRGYTF
V: TRBV5-4
size: once
J: TRBJ1-2
D: TRBD1

DNA: TGCAGCGTTGCCCCTCAGGGGGCAGGTGGTACTGAAGCTTTCTTT
CDR3: CSVAPQGAGGTEAFF
V: TRBV29-1
size: -
J: TRBJ1-1
D: TRBD1

DNA: TGTGCCAGCAGCCAGAACTCCAGGGGGAACACCATATATTTT
CDR3: CASSQNSRGNTIYF
V: TRBV3-1/TRBV3-2
size: -
J: TRBJ1-3
D: TRBD1

DNA: TGCAGCGTTGGTCGGGGGGCGGGCACTGAAGCTTTCTTT
CDR3: CSVGRGAGTEAFF
V: TRBV29-1
size: -
J: TRBJ1-1
D: -

DNA: TGTGCCTGGAGTGTGGGGCGGGGTCACACAGATACGCAGTATTTT
CDR3: CAWSVGRGHTDTQYF
V: TRBV30
size: -
J: TRBJ2-3
D: -

DNA: TGTGCCAGCAGCGTCGACATGACAGGGGTGGCGAAAGCTTTCTTT
CDR3: CASSVDMTGVAKAFF
V: TRBV12-1
size: -
J: TRBJ1-1
D: -

DNA: TGTGCCAGCAGGCAGGGGTTTAACTATGGCTACACCTTC
CDR3: CASRQGFNYGYTF
V: TRBV3-1/TRBV3-2
size: once
J: TRBJ1-2
D: -

DNA: TGTGCCAGCAGCGTAGTAGCGGGAATGAACACTGAAGCTTTCTTT
CDR3: CASSVVAGMNTEAFF
V: TRBV9
size: once
J: TRBJ1-1
D: -

DNA: TGCAGCGTTCGGGACAGGGTAACCGGGGAGCTGTTTTTT
CDR3: CSVRDRVTGELFF
V: TRBV29-1
size: -
J: TRBJ2-2
D: TRBD1

DNA: TGTGCCTGGACCATAGGAGGGTCGGCGCAGCCCCAGCATTTT
CDR3: CAWTIGGSAQPQHF
V: TRBV30
size: -
J: TRBJ1-5
D: -

DNA: TGTGCCAGCAGCCTGTTCGGCGGGGGGGCCGACTACGACAATGAGCAGTTCTTC
CDR3: CASSLFGGGADYDNEQFF
V: TRBV3-1/TRBV3-2
size: -
J: TRBJ2-1
D: TRBD2

DNA: TGTGCAAGTCGCTTAAGAAACGGGGATCAGCCCCAGCATTTT
CDR3: CASRLRNGDQPQHF
V: TRBV12-2
size: -
J: TRBJ1-5
D: -

DNA: TGTGCCAGCTCACAACAGGTTGATTCACCCCTCCACTTT
CDR3: CASSQQVDSPLHF
V: TRBV18
size: few
J: TRBJ1-6
D: -

DNA: TGTGCCAGCAGCTCCTCCGGACTAGCGGGATACGAGCAGTACTTC
CDR3: CASSSSGLAGYEQYF
V: TRBV11-2
size: few
J: TRBJ2-7
D: TRBD2

DNA: TGTGCCAGCAGCTTGCCTAGCGGGGGGGAAAGGGCCCAGTACTTC
CDR3: CASSLPSGGERAQYF
V: TRBV5-4
size: -
J: TRBJ2-5
D: TRBD2

DNA: TGTGCCATCAGGGGTTCGGGCGGGGACCATGGCTACACCTTC
CDR3: CAIRGSGGDHGYTF
V: TRBV10-3
size: -
J: TRBJ1-2
D: -

DNA: TGTGCCAGCAGGGCTAGCGGGGGGGCTCGCAATGAGCAGTTCTTC
CDR3: CASRASGGARNEQFF
V: TRBV2
size: -
J: TRBJ2-1
D: TRBD2

DNA: TGTGCTAGTGGTACTGGAGGGAACACTGAAGCTTTCTTT
CDR3: CASGTGGNTEAFF
V: TRBV12-5
size: -
J: TRBJ1-1
D: -

DNA: TGTGCCAGCAGCCTCTCGGACAGGGTCAATCAGCCCCAGCATTTT
CDR3: CASSLSDRVNQPQHF
V: TRBV5-6
size: -
J: TRBJ1-5
D: TRBD1

DNA: TGTGCCAGCAGCCAAGAGGGGAACAGGATAGGCGGCTACACCTTC
CDR3: CASSQEGNRIGGYTF
V: TRBV3-1/TRBV3-2
size: -
J: TRBJ1-2
D: -

DNA: TGTGCCAGCAGCTCGCCAGGGGGCGCAGACTATGGCTACACCTTC
CDR3: CASSSPGGADYGYTF
V: TRBV11-1
size: -
J: TRBJ1-2
D: TRBD1

DNA: TGTGCCAGCAGCCACGGGGTCACGATGACGAAGCACTATAATTCACCCCTCCACTTT
CDR3: CASSHGVTMTKHYNSPLHF
V: TRBV7-2
size: -
J: TRBJ1-6
D: -